Below are 16 T cell receptor beta chains sequenced from a single sample in a study of regulatory T cells in long-lasting Graves disease. The time point is: persistent/refractory GD, antithyroid drugs over 5 years with positive TRAb. Isolated PBMC RNA provided the starting material for the TCR library. iRepertoire HTBI primers and Arm-PCR of CDR3 regions built TCR beta libraries. TCRdb reanalysed the multiplex PCR reads using MiXCR and keeps one entry per CDR3 protein. Among about 460,000 distinct CDR3 sequences listed, about 20% were seen once. This material consisted of peripheral blood mononuclear cells (PBMCs), taken when the disease was refractory, from a patient treated with antithyroid drugs. All receptors come from a female donor with Graves disease.

The table lists this clonotype with many counts. The gene calls are TRBV5-1 and TRBJ1-6; no firm D call. This CDR3 has 14 amino acids. Germline V gene sequence: CDR1 SGHRS, CDR2 YFSETQ. Trimming removed 6 bases at V and 10 bases at J, with 17 bases between. CDR3 loop: CASKSVLEGSPLHF. Written as DNA, the CDR3 is TGCGCCAGCAAGTCCGTCCTGGAGGGCTCACCCCTCCACTTT.

This clonotype was seen ten or more times. The V and J genes are TRBV30 and TRBJ1-4; D gene unclear. The CDR3 spans 13 residues. V dropped 4 bases and J dropped 8 bases, with 14 bases sitting between them. Germline CDR1 is GTSNPN and CDR2 is SVGIG (reference sequence). Written as DNA, the CDR3 is TGTGCCTGGATCGACGGGGAGGGAGAAAAACTGTTTTTT. This encodes CAWIDGEGEKLFF.

This clonotype was seen many times. This chain uses TRBV6-9 with TRBJ2-7; no definite D call. Germline V CDR1 and CDR2: MNHGY, SVAAGI. This CDR3 contains 13 residues. Trimming shortened V by 3 bases and J by 3 bases, and 9 bases separated the two germline ends. CDR3 coding DNA: TGTGCCAGCAGTTACCAAGTAAACTACGAGCAGTACTTC. Protein: CASSYQVNYEQYF.

V and J are TRBV20-1 and TRBJ2-7; unclear D gene. Germline CDR1 reads DFQATT; CDR2 reads SNEGSKA (reference sequence). With 5 bases removed from V and 2 bases from J, the gap between germline ends came to 10 bases. This CDR3 is 12 amino acids long. CDR3 nucleotide sequence: TGCAGTGCTTTTGAATATCCCTACGAGCAGTACTTC. This codes for CSAFEYPYEQYF.

This chain connects TRBV7-3 to TRBJ1-2, with TRBD1 identical over 9 bases. Trimming at V came to 5 bases and at J to 4 bases, leaving 8 bases not matched to a gene. The CDR3 is made up of 15 amino acids. Germline V lookup: CDR1 SGHTA, CDR2 FQGTGA. CDR3 region: CASSLGQGSIYGYTF. CDR3 coding DNA: TGTGCCAGCAGCCTGGGACAGGGTTCGATCTATGGCTACACCTTC. The full variable domain, rest sourced from reference TRBV7-3 and TRBJ1-2, is GAGVSQTPSNKVTEKGKYVELRCDPISGHTALYWYRQSLGQGPEFLIYFQGTGAADDSGLPNDRFFAVRPEGSVSTLKIQRTERGDSAVYLCASSLGQGSIYGYTFGSGTRLTVV.

This clonotype was found a few times. The junction shows a germline mismatch at one end, possibly a read error. The chain links TRBV7-9 to TRBJ1-1; D gene uncertain. Germline lookup yields CDR1 SEHNR and CDR2 FQNEAQ (reference sequence). The CDR3 contains 13 residues. In DNA, the CDR3 is TGTGCCGGCAGCTTAGGGATGAACACTGAAGCTTTCTTT. It encodes CAGSLGMNTEAFF.

J is TRBJ2-2 and V is TRBV27; no definite D call. Trimming took off 8 bases at V and 2 bases at J, with 6 bases between the two ends. The CDR3 runs to 12 residues. The germline V gene has CDR1 MNHEY and CDR2 SMNVEV (reference sequence). CDR3 bases: TGTGCCAGCCGGTATAACACCGGGGAGCTGTTTTTT. It yields the protein CASRYNTGELFF.

This clonotype occurred once. The chain employs TRBV5-1 and TRBJ2-7, with D tentatively TRBD1 or TRBD2 (6 bases each). Germline CDR1 is SGHRS and CDR2 is YFSETQ. V lost 0 bases, J lost 6 bases, and 16 bases lay in between. The CDR3 covers 15 residues. DNA for the CDR3: TGCGCCAGCAGCTTGGGGCTATGGGGGGCTGCCGAGCAGTACTTC. This sequence encodes CASSLGLWGAAEQYF.

This chain joins TRBV19 and TRBJ1-3; unclear D gene. This CDR3 has 15 amino acids. Germline CDR1 and CDR2: LNHDA and SQIVND (reference sequence). The ends were cut back, 2 bases at V and 0 bases at J, with 8 bases in the middle. The CDR3 loop is CASSISARSGNTIYF. The CDR3 DNA reads TGTGCCAGTAGTATATCGGCACGCTCTGGAAACACCATATATTTT.

This clonotype was seen more than once but under ten times. This chain joins TRBV3-1 and TRBJ2-7; tentatively, D is TRBD1 or TRBD2 (7 bases each). The germline V gene encodes CDR1 LGHDT and CDR2 YNNKEL (reference sequence). The CDR3 extends over 14 amino acids. Trimming left V 10 bases short and J 5 bases short, with 21 bases between. The CDR3 protein is CATSRGTATNEQYF. The CDR3 DNA reads TGTGCCACGTCGCGGGGGACAGCAACCAACGAGCAGTACTTC.

This clonotype was seen at least ten times. This chain links TRBV7-2 with TRBJ2-7; perhaps TRBD1 as D (5 bases). This CDR3 is built from 16 residues. CDR1 and CDR2 (germline): SGHTA, FQGNSA. V dropped 2 bases and J dropped 1 base, with 15 bases sitting between them. In DNA, the CDR3 is TGTGCCAGCAGCTTACCCAGGGAACGATGGTCCTACGAGCAGTACTTC. Translated, it gives CASSLPRERWSYEQYF.

In this sample, this clonotype turned up a few times. The J gene is TRBJ2-7, the V gene TRBV19; D is possibly TRBD2 (6 bases). The CDR3 contains 14 residues. The V end was cut by 8 bases, the J end by 0 bases, with 14 bases between. Germline V lookup: CDR1 LNHDA, CDR2 SQIVND (reference sequence). CDR3 DNA: TGTGCCAGTGGAATGGAGGGGCGCTCCTACGAGCAGTACTTC. Protein sequence: CASGMEGRSYEQYF.

The V and J genes are TRBV7-6 and TRBJ2-7; 7 bases are a match to TRBD2. This CDR3 is 14 amino acids long. The germline V gene has CDR1 SGHVS and CDR2 FNYEAQ. J was trimmed by 3 bases and V by 5 bases; bases with no gene match: 7. The CDR3 spells CASSPGLTNYEQYF. The DNA for the CDR3 is TGTGCCAGCAGCCCGGGACTAACAAACTACGAGCAGTACTTC.

This chain links TRBV4-3 with TRBJ1-3; D perhaps matches TRBD1 (5 bases). The germline V and J ends were trimmed by 0 bases and 7 bases, with 13 bases remaining between them. Per the germline V gene, CDR1 is LGHNA and CDR2 is YSLEER. The CDR3 extends over 15 amino acids. The CDR3 nucleotides are TGCGCCAGCAGCCAAGATGGGACCTTCCCGAACACCATATATTTT. Its protein is CASSQDGTFPNTIYF.

The V gene is TRBV2, the J gene TRBJ2-7, with D tentatively TRBD2 (6 bases). The germline V gene encodes CDR1 SNHLY and CDR2 FYNNEI. This CDR3 is built from 15 residues. The V gene lost 0 bases and the J gene lost 5 bases, with 14 bases spanning the gap. CDR3 residues: CASSEAHGGINEQYF. The CDR3, as DNA: TGTGCCAGCAGTGAAGCGCATGGGGGGATCAACGAGCAGTACTTC. Complete variable domain (other parts from reference TRBV2 and TRBJ2-7): EPEVTQTPSHQVTQMGQEVILRCVPISNHLYFYWYRQILGQKVEFLVSFYNNEISEKSEIFDDQFSVERPDGSNFTLKIRSTKLEDSAMYFCASSEAHGGINEQYFGPGTRLTVT.

Details on this clonotype: The germline gene is not matched at one end of the junction; a read error may be the cause. The chain links TRBV19 to TRBJ2-6; 11 nucleotides align to TRBD1. The CDR3 loop spans 19 amino acids. The germline CDR1 and CDR2 sequences are LNHDA and SQIVND (reference sequence). CDR3 sequence reads: CAGSIGEGTGGSGANVLTF. The CDR3 coding sequence is TGTGCCGGTAGTATAGGAGAGGGGACAGGGGGCTCTGGGGCCAACGTCCTGACTTTC. Together with reference TRBV19 and TRBJ2-6, the CDR3 gives the full variable domain: DGGITQSPKYLFRKEGQNVTLSCEQNLNHDAMYWYRQDPGQGLRLIYYSQIVNDFQKGDIAEGYSVSREKKESFPLTVTSAQKNPTAFYLCAGSIGEGTGGSGANVLTFGAGSRLTVL.